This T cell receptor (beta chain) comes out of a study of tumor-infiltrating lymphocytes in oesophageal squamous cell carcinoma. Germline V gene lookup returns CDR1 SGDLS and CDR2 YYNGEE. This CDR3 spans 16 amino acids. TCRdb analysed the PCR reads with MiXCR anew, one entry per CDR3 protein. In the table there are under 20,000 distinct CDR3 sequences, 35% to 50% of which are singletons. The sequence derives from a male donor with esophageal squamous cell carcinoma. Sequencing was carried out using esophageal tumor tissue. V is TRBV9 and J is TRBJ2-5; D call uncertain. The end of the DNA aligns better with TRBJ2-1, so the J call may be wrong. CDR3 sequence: CASSVLGGASYNEQFF. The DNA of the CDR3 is TGTGCCAGCAGCGTACTAGGTGGCGCCTCCTACAATGAGCAGTTCTTC.